This record concerns one TCR beta chain sequence. CD8+CD57+ cell expansion had been shown by flow cytometry in patients chosen for sequencing. The TCR beta profiling, which covered VDJ combination and CDR3 sequence, was carried out using genomic DNA as the template. One entry per CDR3 protein results from TCRdb running MiXCR on the reads. The table includes over 150,000 distinct CDR3 sequences, more than 60% detected once. These data originate in a study of CD8+CD57+ T cells in acquired aplastic anemia. CDR1 and CDR2 from the germline V gene are SGHTA and FQGNSA. Trimming removed 1 base at V and 0 bases at J, with 7 bases between. The CDR3 contains 15 residues.

Material for sequencing was sorted CD4+, CD8+, or CD8+CD57+ T cells (not recorded which) from PBMCs. The clonotype was recovered from a human donor with aplastic anemia. The V and J genes are TRBV7-2 and TRBJ1-5, with D perhaps matching TRBD1 (5 bases). DNA of the CDR3: TGTGCCAGCAGCTTAGGGGGGTCTAGCAATCAGCCCCAGCATTTT. As protein: CASSLGGSSNQPQHF. The variable domain in full, completed from reference TRBV7-2 and TRBJ1-5, reads GAGVSQSPSNKVTEKGKDVELRCDPISGHTALYWYRQSLGQGLEFLIYFQGNSAPDKSGLPSDRFSAERTGGSVSTLTIQRTQQEDSAVYLCASSLGGSSNQPQHFGDGTRLSIL.